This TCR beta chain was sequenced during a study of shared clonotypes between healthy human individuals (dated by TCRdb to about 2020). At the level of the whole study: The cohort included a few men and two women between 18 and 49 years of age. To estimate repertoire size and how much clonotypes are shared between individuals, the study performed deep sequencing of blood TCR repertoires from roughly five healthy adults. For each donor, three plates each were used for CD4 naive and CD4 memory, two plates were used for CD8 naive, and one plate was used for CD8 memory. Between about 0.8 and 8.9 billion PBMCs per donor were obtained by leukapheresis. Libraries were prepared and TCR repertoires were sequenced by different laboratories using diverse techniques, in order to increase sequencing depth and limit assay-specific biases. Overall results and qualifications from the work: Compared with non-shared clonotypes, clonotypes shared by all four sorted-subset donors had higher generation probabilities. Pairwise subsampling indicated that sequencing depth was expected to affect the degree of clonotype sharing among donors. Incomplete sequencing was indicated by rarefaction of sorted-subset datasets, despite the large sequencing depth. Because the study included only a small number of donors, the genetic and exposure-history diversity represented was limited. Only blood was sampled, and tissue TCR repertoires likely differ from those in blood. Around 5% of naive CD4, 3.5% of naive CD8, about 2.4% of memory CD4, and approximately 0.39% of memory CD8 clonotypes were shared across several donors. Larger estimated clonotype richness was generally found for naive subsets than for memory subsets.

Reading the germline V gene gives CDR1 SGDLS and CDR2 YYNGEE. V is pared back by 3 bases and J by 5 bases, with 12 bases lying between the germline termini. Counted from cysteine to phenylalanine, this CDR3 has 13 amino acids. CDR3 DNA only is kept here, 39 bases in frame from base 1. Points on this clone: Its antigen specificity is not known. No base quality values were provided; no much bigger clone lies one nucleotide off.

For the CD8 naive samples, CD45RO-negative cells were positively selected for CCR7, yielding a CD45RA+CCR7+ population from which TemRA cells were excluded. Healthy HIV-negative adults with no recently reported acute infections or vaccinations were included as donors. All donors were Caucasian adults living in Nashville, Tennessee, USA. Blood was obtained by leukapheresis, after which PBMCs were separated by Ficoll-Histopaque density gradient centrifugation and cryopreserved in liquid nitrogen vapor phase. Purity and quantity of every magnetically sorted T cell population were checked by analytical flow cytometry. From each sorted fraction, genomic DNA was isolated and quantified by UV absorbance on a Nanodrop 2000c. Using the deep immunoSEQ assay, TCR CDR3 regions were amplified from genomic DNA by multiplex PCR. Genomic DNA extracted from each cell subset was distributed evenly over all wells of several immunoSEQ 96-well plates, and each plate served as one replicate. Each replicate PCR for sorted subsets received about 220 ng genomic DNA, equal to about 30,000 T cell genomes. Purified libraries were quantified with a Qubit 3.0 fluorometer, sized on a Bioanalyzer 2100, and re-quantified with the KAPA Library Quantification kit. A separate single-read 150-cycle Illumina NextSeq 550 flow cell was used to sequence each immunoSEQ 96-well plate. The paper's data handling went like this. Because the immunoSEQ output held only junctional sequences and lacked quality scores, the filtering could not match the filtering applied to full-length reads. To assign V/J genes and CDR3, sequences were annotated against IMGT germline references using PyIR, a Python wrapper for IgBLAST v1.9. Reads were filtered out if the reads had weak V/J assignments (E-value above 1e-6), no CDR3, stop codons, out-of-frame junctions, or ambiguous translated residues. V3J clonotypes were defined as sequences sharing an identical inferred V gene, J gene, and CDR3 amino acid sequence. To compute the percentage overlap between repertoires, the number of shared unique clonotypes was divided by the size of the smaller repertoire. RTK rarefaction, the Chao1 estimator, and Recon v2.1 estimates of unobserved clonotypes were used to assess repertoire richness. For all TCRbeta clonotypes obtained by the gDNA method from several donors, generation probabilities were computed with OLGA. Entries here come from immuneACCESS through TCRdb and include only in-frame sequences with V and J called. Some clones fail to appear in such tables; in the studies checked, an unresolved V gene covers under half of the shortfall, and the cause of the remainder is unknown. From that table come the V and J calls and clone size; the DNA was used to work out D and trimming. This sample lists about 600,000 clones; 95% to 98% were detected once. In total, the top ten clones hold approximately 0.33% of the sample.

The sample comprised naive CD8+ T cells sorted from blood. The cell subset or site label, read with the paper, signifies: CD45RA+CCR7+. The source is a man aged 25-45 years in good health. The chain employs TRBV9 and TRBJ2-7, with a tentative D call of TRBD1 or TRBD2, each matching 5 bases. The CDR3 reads CASSGGRGDEQYF. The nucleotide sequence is TGTGCCAGCAGCGGGGGACGAGGAGACGAGCAGTACTTC.